This TCR beta chain is from a study of blood T cell repertoires in COVID-19. Residents of about two dozen US areas, aged 18 to 89 years, made up the participants. As processed by the authors: How many nucleated cells were present was estimated from reference gene primer amplification. The method was immunoSEQ multiplex PCR; TCRdb's version includes in-frame clones alone and lacks a portion of them. V and J calls and clone size are copied from that table; D and trimming were computed from the DNA. The sample has roughly 500,000 clones, 88% seen once. The CDR3 length is 13 residues. In germline, CDR1 is SGHTA, CDR2 FQGNSA. V was trimmed by 2 bases and J by 7 bases, leaving 11 bases between them.

The V gene is TRBV7-2, the J gene TRBJ1-1; D unclear. The sequenced sample was PBMCs or T cells enriched from blood (not recorded which). This TCR derives from a woman aged 40 to 49 who had recovered from COVID-19. DNA for the CDR3: TGTGCCAGCAGCTTACCCCCACGGTTTGAAGCTTTCTTT. It is translated as CASSLPPRFEAFF. The variable domain in full, completed from reference TRBV7-2 and TRBJ1-1, reads GAGVSQSPSNKVTEKGKDVELRCDPISGHTALYWYRQSLGQGLEFLIYFQGNSAPDKSGLPSDRFSAERTGGSVSTLTIQRTQQEDSAVYLCASSLPPRFEAFFGQGTRLTVV.